The sequence of this T cell receptor beta chain was determined in a study of cytomegalovirus exposure and HLA in healthy donors (dated by TCRdb to about 2017). Looking at the study overall: An earlier analysis of some 550 of the donors reported roughly 270 Gb of sequence data and 120 million or so unique TCR beta sequences from 150 million to 200 million T cells. Typing coverage differed by locus: A, B, C, DRB1 and DQB1 were typed in roughly 620-630 donors, DQA1 in about 500, DPA1 in 600 to 610, and DPB1 in approximately 450. Every repertoire in the discovery cohort had been generated on one and the same sequencing platform. In the later analysis, no new phenotypic data were used to find candidate immune exposures; instead, reliance was placed on TCR beta sequences and their occurrence across donors. The genetic ancestry cluster associated with self-reported Caucasian donors included approximately 85% of the approximately 400 genotyped donors. Among some 400 genotyped donors of the cohort, an average of about 220,000 unique TCR beta nucleotide sequences was sequenced per donor, of which about 18% were non-productive. To decide whether each TCR beta V gene segment behaved as functional or pseudogenic, an earlier analysis of several hundred of the donors relied on high-throughput TCR beta sequencing. The study was designed to test whether signatures of past pathogen exposure could be identified by cataloging public T cell receptors. A later analysis re-analyzed previously published TCR beta repertoires from 500 to 700 donors and added high-resolution HLA genotyping to study TCR occurrence patterns. Four or five DR-DQ haplotypes were handled as single units for association and clustering, since linkage in the cohort was strong. Donor age, sex, ethnicity and CMV serostatus were collected together with the repertoire data. In a later genetic analysis, genome-wide SNP genotypes for about 55% of the roughly 670 donors were used, and that subset was treated as a discovery cohort. To predict cytomegalovirus infection status, the study brought together high-throughput TCR immunosequencing, statistical association of individual TCRs with disease status, and machine learning. HLA typing included class I and class II loci at four-digit resolution. An early release that covered several hundred HLA-typed donors contained about 300 gigabases of sequencing data and tens of millions of unique TCR sequences. A separate validation cohort of more than 100 different subjects was used in addition to the approximately 700-subject first cohort. The study used immunosequencing to profile the T cell repertoires of more than 650 subjects and linked those repertoires to cytomegalovirus serostatus. The study at large found these results: Presence/absence analyses assumed roughly uniform sequencing depth across donors, an assumption that may not hold. A few of the identified cytomegalovirus-associated TCR beta chains were confirmed in vitro to be specific for cytomegalovirus antigens. A later analysis found that most CMV-associated TCR beta chains appeared HLA-restricted, with HLA associations seemingly driven largely by CMV exposure. Only TCR beta chains were sequenced in this cohort, and the absence of alpha or paired-chain data limited detectable features. The classifier was reported to diagnose cytomegalovirus status with high specificity and sensitivity in both the original and validation cohorts. Correlated functional status among segregating V segments might be attributable to linkage disequilibrium, but an unknown experimental factor could not be ruled out. A later analysis associated around 16,000 TCR beta sequences with specific HLA alleles at a false discovery rate of 0.05. A later analysis found that TCR association rates varied across HLA loci, with DRB1 alleles showing the most associated TCRs and HLA-C alleles the fewest. In a later analysis, several top co-occurrence clusters were reported to appear linked to parvovirus B19, influenza, CMV and Epstein-Barr virus. A later analysis found that HLA-associated TCR beta chains were more clonally expanded and had lower generation probabilities than equally common non-associated chains. According to the authors, the approach could potentially be generalized to other disease states and immunological phenotypes. When HLA alleles, especially DR and DQ, strongly co-occurred, TCR associations were difficult to assign to individual alleles. A further reported finding was that TCR beta sequences accurately predicted the HLA-A and HLA-B alleles for most subjects in the first cohort. While some public TCRs were present in many individuals, most TCR sequences turned up only very rarely across donors. The study gave a list of about 150 TCR beta chains associated with cytomegalovirus. Some IMGT-functional V segments, including TRBV6-2 and TRBV6-3, could not be told apart with the 87-base-pair reads, so those segments were excluded. Roughly 15 rarely observed V segments, including chromosome 9 orphons, were excluded from the earlier analysis of several hundred of the donors because counts were too low. A later genetic analysis reported fewer N-insertions in productive TCRs among donors in an Asian-associated ancestry cluster than the roughly 620-donor mean. A later genetic analysis associated a missense DCLRE1C variant with V-gene and J-gene trimming of TCR beta chains, and an independent cohort replicated the association. Because HLA typing was missing for some donors at each locus, association tests included only the typed subset. Broadly in line with IMGT annotations, most TCR beta V segments showed up in productive rearrangements about 90% or about 30% of the time in an earlier analysis of 450 to 750 of the donors. Immune exposure information for the cohort was limited to CMV serostatus. A group of highly shared sequence variants was considered likely to be a technical artifact of the sequencing pipeline.

In total, more than 500 healthy bone marrow donors made up the cohort. At the time of sampling, every cohort member was nominally healthy, though immune exposures that went unrecorded were likely present. The donor was CMV seronegative and was included in the group of approximately 350 seronegative cohort members. Each donor provided a peripheral blood sample, and peripheral blood mononuclear cells were used for TCR beta sequencing. The Qiagen DNeasy Blood Extraction Kit was used to extract genomic DNA from the blood cell samples. Library method: the immunoSEQ multiplex PCR assay. For the multiplex PCR, a mixture combining 60 forward primers for TCR Vbeta segments and 13 reverse primers for TCR Jbeta segments was used. The CDR3 region of rearranged TCR beta genes was amplified from genomic DNA with a multiplex PCR assay. On the Illumina HiSeq System, the amplified TCR beta libraries were sequenced as 87-base-pair reads. On the authors' methods: In a later analysis, some 80 million unique TCR beta chains were counted across the 666 repertoires, and around 10 million of these chains were shared by at least two donors. Raw reads were error-corrected and collapsed into unique sequences with a nearest-neighbor algorithm that merged closely related sequences to remove PCR and sequencing errors. V, D and J gene segments were assigned by aligning CDR3 sequences to IMGT reference sequences. For a sequence to be retained, at least a six-nucleotide match to both a V gene segment and a J gene segment was required. A rearrangement was called productive if the CDR3 had no stop codons and remained in frame with V and J, and every other rearrangement was called non-productive. Following IMGT convention, CDR3 was defined as the stretch from the second conserved V-encoded cysteine up to the conserved J-encoded phenylalanine. The earlier analysis of 550 to 650 of the donors excluded any sequence lacking an unambiguous match to a single V gene segment. In an earlier analysis of more than 500 of the donors, a V segment was called functional when productive rearrangements were above 56.7%, and segregating when the standard deviation between donors exceeded 5%. A statistical classification framework was built to diagnose cytomegalovirus status from the catalog of TCR beta chain sequences. In a later analysis, V and J genes were assigned by comparing TCR nucleotide sequences against IMGT/GENE-DB human TR gene sequences. The TCRdist pipeline was used in a later analysis to assign CDR3 sequences and most-parsimonious VDJ recombination scenarios. In a later analysis, each TCR beta chain was defined by its CDR3 amino acid sequence together with its V-gene family, and reads lacking a unique V-gene family were excluded. As a way to deal with suspected cross-contamination and a sequencing artifact, a later analysis dropped hundreds of nucleotide sequences that were highly shared and had low generation probability. For each public chain, a later analysis derived a clonal expansion index from normalized ranks of inferred template counts within each repertoire. Generation probabilities in a later analysis came from a VDJ recombination model fitted to out-of-frame rearrangements, and those results were checked against IGoR. Hypergeometric tests were used in a later analysis to score TCR-TCR, TCR-HLA and TCR-CMV co-occurrence, with a repertoire-size bias correction applied to the TCR pairs. In a later analysis, false discovery rates were estimated by permuting HLA or CMV assignments 20 times. A later analysis grouped co-occurring TCRs with DBSCAN, adding TCRdist sequence similarity when clustering within HLA-allele-positive subsets. Co-occurrence clustering excluded repertoires with fewer than 30,000 or more than 120,000 public chains, plus five with anomalous nucleotide sharing. Here the immuneACCESS table is served through TCRdb, limited to in-frame sequences with V and J called. Missing clones are a known gap in these copies; in checked studies unresolved V genes cover under half, and the rest lacks a known reason. That table gives V, J and clone size, and the DNA gave D and trimming. This sample holds some 96,000 clones; approximately 77% were observed only once. Less than 10% of the sample is in the top ten clones.

The cysteine opens and the phenylalanine closes a CDR3 of 13 amino acids. The kept DNA is CDR3 alone, 39 bases in frame from the first base. Deletion took 10 bases off V and 6 bases off J, with a span of 16 bases between the germline ends. The germline V gene yields MDHEN for CDR1 and SYDVKM for CDR2. Of note for this clone: Its target antigen remains unknown. Base qualities are not provided; no much larger clone lies one nucleotide away.

Sequencing was performed on PBMCs. The receptor was derived from a female donor in good health and CMV-seronegative. The chain links TRBV28 with TRBJ1-5, with the D segment identity uncertain. The DNA reads as follows: TGTGCCACCCTATTGGACTTTAGTCAGCCCCAGCATTTT. It encodes CATLLDFSQPQHF.